This T cell receptor (beta chain) comes out of a study of OX40 agonist ivuxolimab in advanced cancers. The CDR3 totals 15 residues. The V gene end was trimmed by 7 bases and the J gene end by 0 bases; junction bases not matched to a gene: 9. Germline V CDR1 and CDR2: SGHRS, YFSETQ. Profiling relied on immunoSEQ multiplex PCR, and the TCRdb table lists in-frame clones only, not all of them. Counted here are over 55,000 clones, 70% to 90% occurring once; the ten biggest clones make up approximately 8%. The TCR originated in an adult with an advanced solid tumor such as melanoma, head and neck, liver or kidney cancer. The specimen was CD4+ or CD8+ T cells sorted from blood, collected in a trial of the OX40 agonist ivuxolimab. The gene calls are TRBV5-1 and TRBJ2-7; 8 nucleotides line up with TRBD2. CDR3 region: CASGGAGESSYEQYF. In DNA, the CDR3 is TGCGCCAGCGGAGGAGCGGGGGAGAGCTCCTACGAGCAGTACTTC.